This T cell receptor (beta chain) was documented in a study of beta chain features in type 1 diabetes. For this clone: Its target is unknown. An end of the junction differs from the germline gene, which may be a read error.

cDNA synthesis used the whole RNA isolate, giving expressed TCRB sequences. Here immunoSEQ multiplex PCR was the method, and the copy in TCRdb shows in-frame clones only, minus some. The data contain hundreds of thousands of clones, over 13% of them singletons. There are 13 residues in the CDR3. Germline CDR1 reads SSHAT; CDR2 reads FNYEAQ (reference sequence). Findings and caveats of the study: Type 1 diabetes patients had TCRB CDR3s that were shorter (moderately but significantly so) in all four CD4+ subsets.

Sample: naive CD4+ T cells from blood. The rearrangement joins TRBV7-7 to TRBJ2-1; tentatively, D is TRBD2 (6 bases). This sequence originates from a man aged 18 to 30 with type 1 diabetes. In DNA form, the CDR3 reads TGTGCTAGCAGCTTGGGACTCGACAATGAGCAGTTCTTC. This encodes CASSLGLDNEQFF.